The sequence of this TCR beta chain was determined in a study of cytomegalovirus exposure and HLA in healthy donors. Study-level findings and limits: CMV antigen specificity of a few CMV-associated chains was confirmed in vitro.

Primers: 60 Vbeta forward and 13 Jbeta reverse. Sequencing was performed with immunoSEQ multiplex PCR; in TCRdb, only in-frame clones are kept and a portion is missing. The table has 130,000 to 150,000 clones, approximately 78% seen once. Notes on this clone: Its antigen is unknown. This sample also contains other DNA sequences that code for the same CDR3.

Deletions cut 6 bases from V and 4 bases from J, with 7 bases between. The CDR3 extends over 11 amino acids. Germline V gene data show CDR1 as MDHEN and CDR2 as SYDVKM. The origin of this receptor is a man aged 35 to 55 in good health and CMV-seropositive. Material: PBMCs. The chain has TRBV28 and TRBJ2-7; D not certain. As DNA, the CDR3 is TGTGCCAGCAGCACCCTATACGAGCAGTACTTC. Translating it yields CASSTLYEQYF.